The rows below give T cell receptor beta chains drawn from one sample of a study of blood T cells in healthy people across ages. TCRdb itself ran the 5' RACE reads through MiXCR, one entry per CDR3 protein. The table lists about 570,000 distinct CDR3 sequences, 25% to 30% of them singletons, with approximately 18% in the top ten. Sequencing used blood. The receptors shown here come from a woman in her seventies in good health. Both conserved end residues are part of each CDR3. The D gene is left open where the match is weak. Only part of the rows carry a size: once, few, many, or a class if the clone is expanded.

V gene	clone size	D gene	J gene	CDR3 protein	CDR3 DNA
TRBV5-4	.	.	TRBJ1-4	CASSPRPARGKLFF	TGTGCCAGCAGCCCCCGGCCGGCCAGGGGAAAACTGTTTTTT
TRBV5-1	few	.	TRBJ2-5	CASKITYQETQYF	TGCGCCAGCAAAATAACGTACCAAGAGACCCAGTACTTC
TRBV28	.	TRBD2	TRBJ2-5	CASSFLAGASETQYF	TGTGCCAGCAGTTTCCTAGCGGGGGCATCAGAGACCCAGTACTTC
TRBV20-1	few	.	TRBJ2-6	CSAGREGANVLTF	TGCAGTGCTGGCCGCGAAGGGGCCAACGTCCTGACTTTC
TRBV5-1	few	.	TRBJ2-7	CASSLGASEQYF	TGCGCCAGCAGCTTGGGGGCTAGCGAGCAGTACTTC
TRBV5-1	many	.	TRBJ2-2	CASREGLYTGELFF	TGCGCCAGCAGAGAGGGGCTTTACACCGGGGAGCTGTTTTTT
TRBV29-1	few	.	TRBJ1-1	CSADPRDTEAFF	TGCAGCGCCGACCCCCGGGATACTGAAGCTTTCTTT
TRBV7-2	few	TRBD1	TRBJ2-5	CASSLGGGQGQETQYF	TGTGCCAGCAGCTTAGGGGGGGGACAGGGCCAAGAGACCCAGTACTTC
TRBV5-1	.	.	TRBJ2-2	CASSLARIGELFF	TGCGCCAGCAGCTTAGCACGGATCGGGGAGCTGTTTTTT
TRBV20-1	few	TRBD1	TRBJ2-5	CSAGTEYQETQYF	TGCAGTGCCGGGACAGAGTACCAAGAGACCCAGTACTTC
TRBV6-2/TRBV6-3	few	TRBD1	TRBJ1-2	CASSPSTGSGYTF	TGTGCCAGCAGTCCGTCGACAGGGAGCGGCTACACCTTC
TRBV9	.	.	TRBJ2-2	CASSVGGLTGELFF	TGTGCCAGCAGCGTAGGAGGGCTAACCGGGGAGCTGTTTTTT
TRBV19	.	.	TRBJ1-5	CATSSVLGQPQHF	TGTGCCACCTCCTCGGTATTAGGCCAGCCCCAGCATTTT
TRBV7-3	.	.	TRBJ1-2	CASSLNPGVGGYTF	TGTGCCAGCAGCTTAAATCCGGGGGTAGGAGGCTACACCTTC
TRBV5-1	few	.	TRBJ2-1	CASSLSGLSSYNEQFF	TGCGCCAGCAGCTTGAGCGGACTGAGCTCCTACAATGAGCAGTTCTTC
TRBV7-9	.	TRBD2	TRBJ2-7	CASSATSGTSYEQYF	TGTGCCAGCAGCGCCACTAGCGGGACCTCCTACGAGCAGTACTTC
TRBV12-3/TRBV12-4	.	TRBD1	TRBJ1-3	CASSSSGTGSGNTIYF	TGTGCCAGCAGTTCGTCCGGGACAGGGTCTGGAAACACCATATATTTT
TRBV3-1	.	.	TRBJ1-3	CASSPNTGRGNSGNTIYF	TGTGCCAGCAGCCCGAATACCGGCAGGGGTAACTCTGGAAACACCATATATTTT
TRBV11-2	.	.	TRBJ1-2	CASSLTGQFNPNYGYTF	TGTGCCAGCAGCTTAACCGGACAGTTCAATCCTAACTATGGCTACACCTTC
TRBV30	few	.	TRBJ2-3	CAWSHESTQYF	TGTGCCTGGAGTCATGAGAGTACGCAGTATTTT
TRBV2	many	.	TRBJ2-4	CASSSGNIQYF	TGTGCCAGCAGCTCCGGAAACATTCAGTACTTC
TRBV19	few	TRBD1	TRBJ1-1	CASRDRGRTEAFF	TGTGCCAGTAGGGACAGGGGGCGCACTGAAGCTTTCTTT
TRBV3-1	few	TRBD1	TRBJ1-4	CASSLTGYSNEKLFF	TGTGCCAGCAGCCTGACAGGGTATTCTAATGAAAAACTGTTTTTT
TRBV27	once	.	TRBJ2-5	CASSFGVGYQETQYF	TGTGCCAGCAGTTTTGGAGTTGGGTACCAAGAGACCCAGTACTTC
TRBV7-9	few	.	TRBJ2-5	CASSFRVDNDQEIQYF	TGTGCCAGCAGCTTTAGGGTCGACAACGACCAAGAGATCCAGTACTTC
TRBV5-1	few	.	TRBJ2-5	CASSRQVLGETQYF	TGCGCCAGCAGCCGACAGGTTTTAGGGGAGACCCAGTACTTC
TRBV20-1	few	TRBD2	TRBJ2-1	CSARASGVYNEQFF	TGCAGTGCTAGAGCTAGCGGGGTCTACAATGAGCAGTTCTTC
TRBV12-3/TRBV12-4	few	.	TRBJ1-5	CASSPGAGAYQPQHF	TGTGCCAGCAGTCCCGGGGCAGGGGCTTATCAGCCCCAGCATTTT
TRBV6-2/TRBV6-3	few	.	TRBJ2-5	CASSRAISLQETQYF	TGTGCCAGCAGCCGGGCCATCAGCCTTCAAGAGACCCAGTACTTC
TRBV20-1	.	.	TRBJ2-5	CSARPLPGRLMETQYF	TGCAGTGCTAGACCCCTTCCCGGACGCCTAATGGAGACCCAGTACTTC
TRBV7-9	few	TRBD1	TRBJ2-1	CASSLTGQGNNEQFF	TGTGCCAGCAGCCTTACGGGACAGGGGAACAATGAGCAGTTCTTC
TRBV4-2	.	.	TRBJ2-4	CASSQDSQLASSIAKNIQYF	TGTGCCAGCAGCCAAGATTCCCAATTAGCGAGTTCAATAGCCAAAAACATTCAGTACTTC
TRBV12-3/TRBV12-4	.	.	TRBJ2-3	CATASPSNLADTQYF	TGTGCCACCGCCTCCCCGTCTAATTTAGCGGATACGCAGTATTTT
TRBV7-2	few	TRBD2	TRBJ2-3	CASSYTSGSGRETQYF	TGTGCCAGCAGCTACACTAGCGGGAGCGGCCGGGAGACCCAGTACTTT
TRBV7-9	once	TRBD1	TRBJ1-4	CASSPGGVAGSREKLFF	TGTGCCAGCAGCCCAGGGGGGGTTGCCGGAAGTAGGGAAAAACTGTTTTTT
TRBV7-2	.	TRBD2	TRBJ2-7	CASSSAGGAGEQYF	TGTGCCAGCAGCTCCGCGGGGGGTGCTGGCGAGCAGTACTTC
TRBV7-9	few	TRBD2	TRBJ2-3	CASSPQRDLGSTDTQYF	TGTGCCAGCAGCCCACAGCGGGACTTAGGCAGCACAGATACGCAGTATTTT